This TCR beta chain stems from a study of CD8 T cells in Susac syndrome. Study conclusions and caveats: As the study acknowledged, the number of individuals in its TCR sequencing and HLA analysis was relatively small.

Trimming cost V 7 bases and J 0 bases, with 14 bases left between them. Germline V gene data show CDR1 as GTSNPN and CDR2 as SVGIG (reference sequence). The CDR3 is 14 amino acids. cDNA came from 0.5 to 1 ug RNA primed by random hexamers. The amplification used immunoSEQ multiplex PCR on TCR beta CDR3; it spanned 54 Vbeta and 13 Jbeta. TCRdb passed the immunoSEQ multiplex PCR reads through MiXCR, listing each CDR3 protein once. The table records some 190,000 distinct CDR3 sequences, almost 96% of them present only once. In regard to this clonotype: Its antigen is currently unknown.

From blood CD8+ and CD4+ T cells, TCR beta sequences were generated. The source is a human donor with multiple sclerosis. The J gene is TRBJ2-3, the V gene TRBV30; D is possibly TRBD2 (5 bases). Sequencing was carried out using CD4+ T cells from PBMCs. Here the CDR3 reads CALDSPGSTDTQYF. Here the CDR3 DNA reads TGTGCCTTGGATAGCCCGGGGAGCACAGATACGCAGTATTTT. Supplemented by reference TRBV30 and TRBJ2-3, the full variable domain reads SQTIHQWPATLVQPVGSPLSLECTVEGTSNPNLYWYRQAAGRGLQLLFYSVGIGQISSEVPQNLSASRPQDRQFILSSKKLLLSDSGFYLCALDSPGSTDTQYFGPGTRLTVL.